This is a list of T cell receptor beta chains from one sample in a study of CD8+CD57+ T cells in acquired aplastic anemia. Each CDR3 protein is one row after TCRdb ran MiXCR on the reads. The sample consists of about 180,000 distinct CDR3 sequences, around 48% of them appearing once. The sample taken for sequencing was sorted CD4+, CD8+, or CD8+CD57+ T cells (not recorded which) from PBMCs. These receptors originate from a human donor with aplastic anemia. CDR3s include the opening cysteine and the closing phenylalanine or tryptophan. A D gene is named only where the DNA matches it firmly.

J	D	V	CDR3
TRBJ2-5	.	TRBV24-1	CATSVGGRDQETQYF
TRBJ2-7	.	TRBV25-1	CASSTRTDLYEQYF
TRBJ1-6	.	TRBV2	CARQGGNSPLHF
TRBJ1-1	.	TRBV7-9	CASSPEGTEAFF
TRBJ1-6	.	TRBV13	CASSSPGFGRSPLHF
TRBJ2-5	.	TRBV24-1	CATSEDHSETQYF
TRBJ2-6	.	TRBV4-1	CASSQVGSGANVLTF
TRBJ2-3	TRBD1	TRBV19	CASSIGQGADTQYF
TRBJ2-1	.	TRBV2	CASARDSNNEQFF
TRBJ1-6	.	TRBV10-3	CAISSVGGRDSPLHF
TRBJ2-7	TRBD2	TRBV29-1	CSAVGGSVYEQYF
TRBJ2-1	.	TRBV6-4	CASSDSIETGEQFF
TRBJ2-5	TRBD1	TRBV12-3/TRBV12-4	CASSRNRGRLEETQYF
TRBJ2-1	.	TRBV29-1	CSVDAHGSYNEQFF
TRBJ2-1	.	TRBV5-4	CASSAPLAYNEQFF
TRBJ2-2	TRBD1	TRBV9	CASSQRGQLNAGELFF
TRBJ2-1	.	TRBV11-1	CASSLAGNSNKQFF
TRBJ1-1	TRBD1	TRBV7-2	CASSLGQGLITEAFF
TRBJ2-4	.	TRBV14	CASSQGVIGIQYF
TRBJ2-7	.	TRBV12-3/TRBV12-4	CASSPGLRLIYEQYF
TRBJ2-3	.	TRBV7-6	CASSLVPADTQYF
TRBJ2-5	TRBD2	TRBV20-1	CSARDSRLAGEETQYF
TRBJ1-1	.	TRBV12-3/TRBV12-4	CASKNSRVNTEAFF
TRBJ1-4	.	TRBV7-3	CASSFQILGGSNEKLFF